The 14 T cell receptor beta chains below come from one sample, sequenced in a study of CD8+ T cells in alopecia areata. After isolation, RNA underwent reverse transcription to generate cDNA as the sequencing template. Assay: immunoSEQ multiplex PCR; the TCRdb copy retains only in-frame clones and omits some. Counted here are about 150,000 clones, around 47% occurring once; the ten biggest clones make up approximately 6.8%. The sample comprised CD4+ T cells sorted from blood. All receptors come from a human donor with alopecia areata.

In this sample, this clone turned up a few times. The rearrangement links TRBV27 to TRBJ2-6, with TRBD1 matching over 7 bases. V gave up 6 bases and J gave up 2 bases; unmatched junction bases: 10. From germline, CDR1 is MNHEY and CDR2 SMNVEV (reference sequence). The CDR3 contains 17 residues. This chain's CDR3 is CASSLARGIAGANVLTF. The CDR3 DNA is TGTGCCAGCAGCCTCGCCAGGGGGATCGCTGGGGCCAACGTCCTGACTTTC.

This clone was counted a few times. V usage is TRBV29-1 and J usage is TRBJ2-1, with D possibly matching TRBD2 (6 bases). This CDR3 contains 16 residues. V was pared by 5 bases and J by 6 bases, with 23 bases between. Germline loops: CDR1 SQVTM, CDR2 ANQGSEA. The CDR3 here is CSVLGVAGKGRNEQFF. The CDR3 DNA follows: TGCAGCGTTTTGGGGGTGGCGGGAAAAGGGCGCAATGAGCAGTTCTTC.

This clone was picked up a small number of times. This chain joins TRBV20-1 and TRBJ2-3; D is uncertain. This CDR3 is 11 amino acids long. V was cut by 6 bases and J by 6 bases, with 10 bases left in between. Germline CDR1 is DFQATT and CDR2 is SNEGSKA (reference sequence). CDR3 coding DNA: TGCAGTGCCACTCTAGGGGATACGCAGTATTTT. The encoded protein is CSATLGDTQYF.

The chain joins TRBV7-9 to TRBJ2-5, with TRBD2 matching 8 bases. With 5 bases clipped from V and 3 bases from J, the junction kept 5 bases outside the gene matches. Germline V CDR1 and CDR2: SEHNR, FQNEAQ (reference sequence). This CDR3 region has 14 residues. CDR3 in DNA: TGTGCCAGCAGCCCTGGACTAGCCGAAGAGACCCAGTACTTC. Amino acids: CASSPGLAEETQYF.

This clone was seen a few times. The genes are TRBV19 and TRBJ1-4, with D tentatively TRBD1 (6 bases). CDR1 and CDR2 from the germline V gene are LNHDA and SQIVND (reference sequence). Trimming removed 7 bases at V and 7 bases at J, with 19 bases between. The CDR3 has 15 amino acids. CDR3 sequence (DNA): TGTGCCAGTACCCCTTCGGCAGGGGCGAGTGAAAAACTGTTTTTT. As protein: CASTPSAGASEKLFF.

V usage is TRBV29-1 and J usage is TRBJ1-4, with a tentative D call TRBD1 (5 bases). Germline-derived CDR1 and CDR2 are SQVTM and ANQGSEA. There are 15 residues in the CDR3. The V end lost 4 bases, the J end lost 0 bases, and 12 bases lay between the germline ends. CDR3 in DNA: TGCAGCGTTGCCGTACGGGGGACAACTAATGAAAAACTGTTTTTT. This encodes CSVAVRGTTNEKLFF.

The gene calls are TRBV7-8 and TRBJ2-7; D possibly corresponds to TRBD2 (5 bases). The germline gives CDR1 SGHVS, CDR2 FQNEAQ. Deletions cut 2 bases from V and 6 bases from J, with 11 bases between. This CDR3 is built from 13 residues. The CDR3 here is CASSLSVASEQYF. The CDR3 bases are TGTGCCAGCAGCTTATCGGTAGCGAGCGAGCAGTACTTC. Filled out from reference TRBV7-8 and TRBJ2-7, the complete variable domain reads GAGVSQSPRYKVAKRGQDVALRCDPISGHVSLFWYQQALGQGPEFLTYFQNEAQLDKSGLPSDRFFAERPEGSVSTLKIQRTQQEDSAVYLCASSLSVASEQYFGPGTRLTVT.

V gene TRBV28 combines with J gene TRBJ2-7; D tentatively reads TRBD1 or TRBD2 (6 bases each). Germline V gene lookup returns CDR1 MDHEN and CDR2 SYDVKM. CDR3 length: 15 residues. V dropped 5 bases and J dropped 0 bases, with 14 bases sitting between them. DNA of the CDR3: TGTGCCAGCAGTCCGGGGGACACCTCCTCCTACGAGCAGTACTTC. Encoded protein: CASSPGDTSSYEQYF.

CDR3 DNA sequence: TGCAGCGCCCAGGGCGGAGTTCTTCACACCGGGGAGCTGTTTTTT. It encodes CSAQGGVLHTGELFF. The chain carries TRBV29-1 and TRBJ2-2, with TRBD1 as a possible D gene (5 bases). Germline V gives CDR1 SQVTM, CDR2 ANQGSEA. Trimming left V 7 bases short and J 3 bases short, with 18 bases between. The CDR3 covers 15 residues.

The table lists this clone with a few counts. The V gene is TRBV18, the J gene TRBJ2-5; 8 nucleotides align to TRBD2. CDR3 length: 14 amino acids. V lost 2 bases and J lost 5; bases outside the gene matches: 4. The V gene's germline CDR1 is KGHSH and CDR2 LQKENI. CDR3 sequence reads: CASSPGLATETQYF. In DNA, the CDR3 is TGTGCCAGCTCACCAGGACTAGCTACGGAGACCCAGTACTTC.

The chain has TRBV5-1 and TRBJ2-7; no clear D. Germline values: CDR1 SGHRS, CDR2 YFSETQ. The CDR3 covers 12 residues. V lost 2 bases to trimming and J lost 5 bases, with 8 bases between them. CDR3 loop: CASSLRWDEQYF. The CDR3, as DNA: TGCGCCAGCAGCTTACGTTGGGACGAGCAGTACTTC.

This clone was seen a single time. The genes are TRBV6-5 and TRBJ2-7; the D is unclear. V lost 5 bases, J lost 6 bases, and 8 bases lay in between. Germline-derived CDR1 and CDR2 are MNHEY and SVGAGI. This CDR3 is built from 11 residues. The CDR3 DNA reads TGTGCCAGCAGTCACGGGCGCGAGCAGTACTTC. The encoded protein is CASSHGREQYF.

Only a few counts were recorded for this clone. This chain uses TRBV29-1 with TRBJ2-2; no clear D. Germline CDR1 is SQVTM and CDR2 is ANQGSEA. Trimming cost V 7 bases and J 0 bases, with 6 bases left between them. There are 12 residues in the CDR3. The CDR3 region has the DNA TGCAGCGGTGCCCCGAACACCGGGGAGCTGTTTTTT. Amino acid sequence: CSGAPNTGELFF.

This clone was found a few times. V gene TRBV29-1 combines with J gene TRBJ1-1, with a possible D match to TRBD1 (5 bases). Germline CDR1 SQVTM, CDR2 ANQGSEA. This CDR3 is 13 amino acids long. V lost 3 bases, J lost 1 base, and 9 bases lay in between. The CDR3 bases are TGCAGCGTTGATCAGGGACGGAACACTGAAGCTTTCTTT. Its protein is CSVDQGRNTEAFF.